This TCR beta chain was captured in a study of T-cell reconstitution after alpha-beta-depleted transplantation in children. Unique molecular identifiers were built into the TCRbeta library. MiXCR, applied by TCRdb to the PCR reads, yields one record per CDR3 protein. The repertoire holds about 370,000 distinct CDR3 sequences, with about a fifth as singletons. CDR1 is SGHVS and CDR2 is FQNEAQ in the germline V gene. The CDR3 totals 18 residues. The V and J ends lost 0 bases and 3 bases, in that order; junction bases with no gene match: 11. This clonotype has just a few counts. This TCR was recovered from a human donor who donated a stem cell graft to a child with acute myeloid leukemia. Here the sequenced sample was PBMCs from the stem cell graft donor, taken from the stem cell graft. The chain uses TRBV7-8 and TRBJ2-1; the match to TRBD2 covers 7 bases. The CDR3 sequence is CASSLAAGAPGGYNEQFF. The CDR3 DNA reads TGTGCCAGCAGCTTAGCGGCGGGAGCACCAGGTGGCTACAATGAGCAGTTCTTC.